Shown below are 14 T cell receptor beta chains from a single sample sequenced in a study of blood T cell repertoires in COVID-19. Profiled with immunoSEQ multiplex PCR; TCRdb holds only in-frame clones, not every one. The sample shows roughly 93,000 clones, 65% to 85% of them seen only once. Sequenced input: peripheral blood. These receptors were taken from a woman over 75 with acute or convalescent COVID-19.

CDR3 DNA: TGTGCCAGCAGTGAAGGGGAGGGTTCCTATAATTCACCCCTCCACTTT. Protein product: CASSEGEGSYNSPLHF. The chain carries TRBV6-1 and TRBJ1-6; no reliable D call. Germline V gene data show CDR1 as MNHNS and CDR2 as SASEGT. Deletions cut 1 base from V and 1 base from J, with 8 bases between. The CDR3 sequence is 16 residues long.

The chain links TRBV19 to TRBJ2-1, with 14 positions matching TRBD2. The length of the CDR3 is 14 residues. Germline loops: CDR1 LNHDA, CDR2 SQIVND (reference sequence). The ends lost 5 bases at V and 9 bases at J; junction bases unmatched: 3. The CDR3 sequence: CASSWTSGGREQFF. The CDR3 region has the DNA TGTGCCAGTAGTTGGACTAGCGGGGGGCGTGAGCAGTTCTTC.

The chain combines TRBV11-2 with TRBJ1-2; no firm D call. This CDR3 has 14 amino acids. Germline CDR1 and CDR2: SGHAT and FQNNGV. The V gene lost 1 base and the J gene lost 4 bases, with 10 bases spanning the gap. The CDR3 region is CASSLAGSLYGYTF. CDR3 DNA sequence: TGTGCCAGCAGCTTAGCCGGGTCACTCTATGGCTACACCTTC.

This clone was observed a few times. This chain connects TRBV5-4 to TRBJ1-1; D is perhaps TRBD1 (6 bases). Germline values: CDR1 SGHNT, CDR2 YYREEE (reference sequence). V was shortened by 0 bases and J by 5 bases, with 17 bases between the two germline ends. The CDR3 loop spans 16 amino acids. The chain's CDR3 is CASSLGLGGGRTEAFF. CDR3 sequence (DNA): TGTGCCAGCAGCTTGGGGTTAGGCGGGGGGCGGACTGAAGCTTTCTTT. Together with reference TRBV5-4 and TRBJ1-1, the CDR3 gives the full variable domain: ETGVTQSPTHLIKTRGQQVTLRCSSQSGHNTVSWYQQALGQGPQFIFQYYREEENGRGNFPPRFSGLQFPNYSSELNVNALELDDSALYLCASSLGLGGGRTEAFFGQGTRLTVV.

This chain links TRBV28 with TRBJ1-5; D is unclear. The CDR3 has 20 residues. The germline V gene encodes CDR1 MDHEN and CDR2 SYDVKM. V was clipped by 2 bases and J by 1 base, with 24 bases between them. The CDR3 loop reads CASSLRRFPPRLSSNQPQHF. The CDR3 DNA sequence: TGTGCCAGCAGTTTAAGGCGTTTTCCCCCGAGACTCAGCAGCAATCAGCCCCAGCATTTT.

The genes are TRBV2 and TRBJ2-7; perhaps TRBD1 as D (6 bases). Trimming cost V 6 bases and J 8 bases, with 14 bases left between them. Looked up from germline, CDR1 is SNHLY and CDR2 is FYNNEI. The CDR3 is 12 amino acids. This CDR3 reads CASRQGASQQYF. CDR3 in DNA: TGTGCCAGCAGACAGGGAGCGTCTCAGCAGTACTTC.

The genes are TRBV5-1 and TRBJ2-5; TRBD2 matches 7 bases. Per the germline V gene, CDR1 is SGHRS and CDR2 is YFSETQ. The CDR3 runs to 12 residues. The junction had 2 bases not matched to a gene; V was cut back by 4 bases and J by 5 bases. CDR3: CASSGEGETQYF. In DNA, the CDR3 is TGCGCCAGCAGCGGGGAGGGGGAGACCCAGTACTTC. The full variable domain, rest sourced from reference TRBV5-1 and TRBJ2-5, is KAGVTQTPRYLIKTRGQQVTLSCSPISGHRSVSWYQQTPGQGLQFLFEYFSETQRNKGNFPGRFSGRQFSNSRSEMNVSTLELGDSALYLCASSGEGETQYFGPGTRLLVL.

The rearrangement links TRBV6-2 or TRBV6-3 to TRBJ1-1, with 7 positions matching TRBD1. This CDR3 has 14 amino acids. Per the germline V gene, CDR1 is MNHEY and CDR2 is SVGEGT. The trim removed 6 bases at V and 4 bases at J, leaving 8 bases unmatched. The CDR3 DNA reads TGTGCCAGCAGCTTACAGGGGTACGTCACTGAAGCTTTCTTT. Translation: CASSLQGYVTEAFF.

CDR3 amino acids: CASSSDRGMGTEAFF. CDR3 nucleotide sequence: TGTGCCAGCAGTTCCGACAGGGGTATGGGGACTGAAGCTTTCTTT. The chain carries TRBV27 and TRBJ1-1, with 8 positions matching TRBD1. Trimming at V came to 4 bases and at J to 5 bases, leaving 9 bases not matched to a gene. Germline CDR1 and CDR2: MNHEY and SMNVEV (reference sequence). This CDR3 region has 15 residues.

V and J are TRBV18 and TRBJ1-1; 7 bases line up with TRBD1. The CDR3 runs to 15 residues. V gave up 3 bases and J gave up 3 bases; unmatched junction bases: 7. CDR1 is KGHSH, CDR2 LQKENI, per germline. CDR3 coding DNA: TGTGCCAGCTCACCTATGACAGGGTTTGACACTGAAGCTTTCTTT. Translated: CASSPMTGFDTEAFF.

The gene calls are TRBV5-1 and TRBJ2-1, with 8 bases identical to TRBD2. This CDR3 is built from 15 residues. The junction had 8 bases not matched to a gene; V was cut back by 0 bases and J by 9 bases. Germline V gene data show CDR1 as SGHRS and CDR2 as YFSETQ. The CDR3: CASSLDSGGPFEQFF. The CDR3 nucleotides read TGCGCCAGCAGCTTGGACAGCGGGGGCCCCTTTGAGCAGTTCTTC.

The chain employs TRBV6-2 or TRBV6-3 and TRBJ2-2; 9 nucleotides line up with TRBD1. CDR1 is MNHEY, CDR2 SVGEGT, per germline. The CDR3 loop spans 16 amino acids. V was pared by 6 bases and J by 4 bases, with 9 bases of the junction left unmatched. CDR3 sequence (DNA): TGTGCCAGCAGCGGACGACAGGGGGATGGCACCGGGGAGCTGTTTTTT. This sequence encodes CASSGRQGDGTGELFF.

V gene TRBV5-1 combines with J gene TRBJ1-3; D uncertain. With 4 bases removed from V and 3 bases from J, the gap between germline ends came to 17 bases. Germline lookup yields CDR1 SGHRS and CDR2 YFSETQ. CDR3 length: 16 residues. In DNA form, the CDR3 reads TGCGCCAGCAGCGAGGGTGGAGGGTCGGGTGGAAACACCATATATTTT. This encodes CASSEGGGSGGNTIYF.

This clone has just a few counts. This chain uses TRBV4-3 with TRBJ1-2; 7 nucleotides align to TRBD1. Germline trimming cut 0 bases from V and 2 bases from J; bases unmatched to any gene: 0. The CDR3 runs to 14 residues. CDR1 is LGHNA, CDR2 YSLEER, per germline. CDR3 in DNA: TGCGCCAGCAGCCAAGACAGGGGGAACTATGGCTACACCTTC. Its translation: CASSQDRGNYGYTF.